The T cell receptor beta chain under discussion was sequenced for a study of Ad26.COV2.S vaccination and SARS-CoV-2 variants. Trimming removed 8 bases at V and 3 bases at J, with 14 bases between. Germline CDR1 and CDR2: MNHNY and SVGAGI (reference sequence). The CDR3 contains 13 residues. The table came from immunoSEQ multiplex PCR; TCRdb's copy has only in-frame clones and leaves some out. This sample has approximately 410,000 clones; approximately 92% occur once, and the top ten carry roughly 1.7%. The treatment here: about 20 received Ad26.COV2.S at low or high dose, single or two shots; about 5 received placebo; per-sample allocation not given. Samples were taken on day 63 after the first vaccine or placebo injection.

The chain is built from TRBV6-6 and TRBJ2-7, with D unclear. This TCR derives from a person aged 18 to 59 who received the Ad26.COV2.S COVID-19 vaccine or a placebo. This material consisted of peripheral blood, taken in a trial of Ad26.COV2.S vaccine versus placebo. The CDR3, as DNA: TGTGCCAGCGCCAAATCGTGGGGCTACGAGCAGTACTTC. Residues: CASAKSWGYEQYF.